One and the same sample provided the 18 T cell receptor beta chains below, sequenced in a study of cytomegalovirus exposure and HLA in healthy donors. PCR involved 60 Vbeta and 13 Jbeta primers. TCRdb's copy holds only in-frame clones and misses some; the assay was immunoSEQ multiplex PCR. The sample yields 250,000 to 350,000 clones, roughly 70% seen once. Sequenced material: PBMCs. The receptors here all came from a female donor in good health and CMV-seronegative.

The chain carries TRBV28 and TRBJ2-7; a possible D gene is TRBD2 (6 bases). CDR1 and CDR2 from the germline V gene are MDHEN and SYDVKM. This CDR3 region has 15 residues. V gave up 6 bases and J gave up 0 bases, with 15 bases separating them. The CDR3 DNA reads as TGTGCCAGCAGGGACGGGACTCTAATCTCCTACGAGCAGTACTTC. Its translation: CASRDGTLISYEQYF.

This chain uses TRBV11-3 with TRBJ2-1, with a weak D call TRBD2 (5 bases). The CDR3 spans 12 residues. Germline CDR1 is SGHNT and CDR2 is YENEEA. The V end lost 7 bases, the J end lost 3 bases, and 7 bases lay between the germline ends. CDR3 loop: CASTRDYNEQFF. The CDR3, as DNA: TGTGCCAGCACCCGGGACTACAATGAGCAGTTCTTC.

The DNA of the CDR3 is TGTGCCAGCACAACTAAGTCAGGGTGGAATGGTGGCTACACCTTC. It is translated as CASTTKSGWNGGYTF. The chain links TRBV28 to TRBJ1-2; a weak D match, TRBD1 (5 bases). CDR3 size: 15 residues. Germline values: CDR1 MDHEN, CDR2 SYDVKM. V lost 7 bases and J 7 bases, leaving 22 bases between the germline ends.

In the case of this clone: Other DNA sequences within the sample encode an identical CDR3. This chain connects TRBV5-1 to TRBJ2-1; TRBD2 matches 9 bases. The CDR3 covers 15 residues. V shed 0 bases and J 4 bases; nucleotides not matched to a gene: 2. The germline V gene encodes CDR1 SGHRS and CDR2 YFSETQ. CDR3 DNA: TGCGCCAGCAGCTTGGTGGCGGGAGGGTACAATGAGCAGTTCTTC. It translates to CASSLVAGGYNEQFF.

The rearrangement uses TRBV4-2 and TRBJ1-5, with unresolved D. The CDR3 contains 16 residues. V lost 1 base to trimming and J lost 0 bases, with 10 bases between them. The V gene's germline CDR1 is LGHNA and CDR2 YNFKEQ. The CDR3 DNA follows: TGTGCCAGCAGCCAAGGAGATCTAGATAGCAATCAGCCCCAGCATTTT. Translating it yields CASSQGDLDSNQPQHF.

In nucleotides, the CDR3 is TGTGCCAGCACCTTTTTGGGGGAGGGGACTGAAGCTTTCTTT. Translation: CASTFLGEGTEAFF. This rearrangement joins TRBV28 to TRBJ1-1, with D possibly matching TRBD1 (5 bases). CDR3 size: 14 residues. The ends were cut back, 7 bases at V and 5 bases at J, with 17 bases in the middle. Germline assignment: CDR1 MDHEN and CDR2 SYDVKM.

This chain links TRBV9 with TRBJ2-1; a possible D gene is TRBD2 (5 bases). This CDR3 spans 11 amino acids. Germline assignment: CDR1 SGDLS and CDR2 YYNGEE. Trimming pared 5 bases from V and 6 bases from J, leaving 6 bases between. This CDR3 reads CASRSGNEQFF. For the CDR3, the DNA is TGTGCCAGCAGGAGCGGCAATGAGCAGTTCTTC.

This chain uses TRBV6-1 with TRBJ2-7, with a possible D match to TRBD2 (5 bases). The CDR3 runs 15 residues. The germline V and J ends were trimmed by 0 bases and 2 bases, with 11 bases remaining between them. From germline, CDR1 is MNHNS and CDR2 SASEGT. The CDR3 coding sequence is TGTGCCAGCAGTGAAGCACTGGAGGCGGCCTACGAGCAGTACTTC. Protein: CASSEALEAAYEQYF.

V usage is TRBV6-1 and J usage is TRBJ2-1, with 7 bases fitting TRBD2. The germline V gene encodes CDR1 MNHNS and CDR2 SASEGT. The junction had 5 bases not matched to a gene; V was cut back by 1 base and J by 2 bases. This CDR3 comprises 16 residues. This chain's CDR3 is CASSEGSGTPYNEQFF. CDR3 DNA sequence: TGTGCCAGCAGTGAAGGGAGCGGGACTCCCTACAATGAGCAGTTCTTC.

The rearrangement uses TRBV25-1 and TRBJ1-1, with 7 positions matching TRBD1. The CDR3 totals 14 residues. The J segment lost 9 bases and the V segment lost 3 bases, leaving 10 bases of the junction unmatched. CDR1 is MGHDK, CDR2 SYGVNS, per germline. The CDR3 is CASSEKNRGGKAFF. CDR3 sequence (DNA): TGTGCCAGCAGTGAGAAAAACAGGGGAGGTAAAGCTTTCTTT.

This clone was counted only a few times. The chain links TRBV9 to TRBJ2-1; 8 bases map to TRBD1. Trimming took 3 bases from V and 4 from J; bases not matched to a gene: 0. In germline, CDR1 is SGDLS, CDR2 YYNGEE. This CDR3 spans 13 amino acids. DNA for the CDR3: TGTGCCAGCAGCGGGGACAGGTACAATGAGCAGTTCTTC. Translating gives CASSGDRYNEQFF.

This chain uses TRBV7-3 with TRBJ2-2, with TRBD2 identical over 12 bases. The CDR3 covers 15 residues. V was pared by 5 bases and J by 7 bases, with 5 bases of the junction left unmatched. Germline CDR1 reads SGHTA; CDR2 reads FQGTGA. CDR3 in amino acids: CASSRLAGAIGELFF. CDR3 nucleotide sequence: TGTGCCAGCAGCCGACTAGCGGGAGCGATCGGGGAGCTGTTTTTT.

The V call is TRBV9, the J call TRBJ2-1, with TRBD1 identical over 7 bases. V lost 6 bases, J lost 5 bases, and 8 bases stayed unmatched. Germline values: CDR1 SGDLS, CDR2 YYNGEE. The CDR3 spans 14 residues. CDR3 amino acids: CASNRGEDHNEQFF. The CDR3 nucleotides are TGTGCCAGCAACAGGGGAGAGGATCACAATGAGCAGTTCTTC. Full variable domain (remainder filled in from reference TRBV9 and TRBJ2-1): DSGVTQTPKHLITATGQRVTLRCSPRSGDLSVYWYQQSLDQGLQFLIQYYNGEERAKGNILERFSAQQFPDLHSELNLSSLELGDSALYFCASNRGEDHNEQFFGPGTRLTVL.

This clone appeared a few times. The V gene is TRBV5-1, the J gene TRBJ2-1, with D tentatively TRBD2 (6 bases). Trimming left V 4 bases short and J 7 bases short, with 15 bases between. There are 14 residues in the CDR3. The V gene's germline CDR1 is SGHRS and CDR2 YFSETQ. The CDR3 nucleotides are TGCGCCAGCAGCCGGGTGGAGGGGTTAAATGAGCAGTTCTTC. This encodes CASSRVEGLNEQFF.

J is TRBJ2-5 and V is TRBV6-6; TRBD2 aligns across 10 bases. The J call could be wrong; TRBJ2-7 is a better fit for the DNA end. Germline lookup yields CDR1 MNHNY and CDR2 SVGAGI (reference sequence). CDR3 length: 13 amino acids. The CDR3 DNA follows: TGTGCCAGTAAGCGGGAGGGCCGCTACGAGCAGTACTTC. Amino acids: CASKREGRYEQYF.

This clone has more than one count but fewer than ten. The gene calls are TRBV2 and TRBJ2-1; 7 bases map to TRBD2. The CDR3 sequence is 15 residues long. With 6 bases clipped from V and 7 bases from J, the junction kept 12 bases outside the gene matches. The germline CDR1 and CDR2 sequences are SNHLY and FYNNEI. The CDR3 nucleotides are TGTGCCAGCAGAGGCGGGAGTGATCCGGGGAATGAGCAGTTCTTC. The encoded protein is CASRGGSDPGNEQFF. Based on the CDR3 plus reference TRBV2 and TRBJ2-1, the full variable domain is EPEVTQTPSHQVTQMGQEVILRCVPISNHLYFYWYRQILGQKVEFLVSFYNNEISEKSEIFDDQFSVERPDGSNFTLKIRSTKLEDSAMYFCASRGGSDPGNEQFFGPGTRLTVL.

The chain links TRBV29-1 to TRBJ2-2, with D possibly being TRBD2 (6 bases). The CDR3 runs 13 residues. The germline V gene has CDR1 SQVTM and CDR2 ANQGSEA. V dropped 7 bases and J dropped 0 bases, with 9 bases sitting between them. This chain's CDR3 is CSGLVSNTGELFF. The CDR3 DNA reads as TGCAGCGGACTAGTGTCGAACACCGGGGAGCTGTTTTTT.

The gene calls are TRBV5-1 and TRBJ2-1, with 10 positions matching TRBD1. The trim removed 6 bases at V and 2 bases at J, leaving 2 bases unmatched. Germline V gene lookup returns CDR1 SGHRS and CDR2 YFSETQ. The CDR3 contains 14 residues. The chain's CDR3 is CASTGQGPYNEQFF. For the CDR3, the DNA is TGCGCCAGCACGGGACAGGGGCCCTACAATGAGCAGTTCTTC.